This T cell receptor beta chain was sequenced during a study of human T cells and chemical hapten exposure. Notes on the study in general: As the donors had alopecia, their immune response may differ from healthy people's.

MiXCR, applied by TCRdb to the RACE reads, yields one record per CDR3 protein. The table lists 40,000 to 50,000 distinct CDR3 sequences, approximately 3.6% of them singletons, with about 26% in the top ten. Time point here: patch test 1, 2 weeks after DPC sensitization. As to treatment: therapeutic diphenylcyclopropenone sensitization with weekly scalp DPC. Unfractionated whole blood served as the source for total RNA extraction. Blood draws came before every patch-test application. CDR3 length: 13 residues. Germline V gene data show CDR1 as SQVTM and CDR2 as ANQGSEA. Trimming took off 7 bases at V and 4 bases at J, with 16 bases between the two ends. The sample holds many counts of this clonotype. Its antigen is undetermined.

The chain has TRBV29-1 and TRBJ2-5, with D perhaps matching TRBD1 (6 bases). This specimen was whole blood, taken in connection with sensitization to the hapten diphenylcyclopropenone (DPC). This clonotype was sampled from a man aged 45-65 years with alopecia areata. Some clones in this sample may be carry-over from other donors' samples. CDR3 residues: CSALRGAVETQYF. In DNA form, the CDR3 reads TGCAGCGCGCTCAGGGGAGCGGTAGAGACCCAGTACTTC.